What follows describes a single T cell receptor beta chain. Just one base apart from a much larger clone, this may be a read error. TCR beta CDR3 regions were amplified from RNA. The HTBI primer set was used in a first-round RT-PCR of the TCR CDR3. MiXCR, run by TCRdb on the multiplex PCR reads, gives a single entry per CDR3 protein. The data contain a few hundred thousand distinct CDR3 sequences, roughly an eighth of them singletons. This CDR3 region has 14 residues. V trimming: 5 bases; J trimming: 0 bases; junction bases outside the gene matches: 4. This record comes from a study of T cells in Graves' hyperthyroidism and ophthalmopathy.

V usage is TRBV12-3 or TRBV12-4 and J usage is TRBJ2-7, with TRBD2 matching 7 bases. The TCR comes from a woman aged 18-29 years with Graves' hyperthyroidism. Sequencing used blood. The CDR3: CASSPSGASYEQYF. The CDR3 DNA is TGTGCCAGCAGTCCCAGCGGGGCCTCCTACGAGCAGTACTTC.